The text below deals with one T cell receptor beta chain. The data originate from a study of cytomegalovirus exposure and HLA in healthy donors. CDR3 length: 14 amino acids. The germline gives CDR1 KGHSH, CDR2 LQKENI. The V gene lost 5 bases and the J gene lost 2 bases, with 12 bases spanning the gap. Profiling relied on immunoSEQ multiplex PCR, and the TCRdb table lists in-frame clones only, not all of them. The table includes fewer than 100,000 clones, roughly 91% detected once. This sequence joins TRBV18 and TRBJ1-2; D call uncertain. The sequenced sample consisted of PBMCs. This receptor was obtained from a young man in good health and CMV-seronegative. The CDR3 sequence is CASSITAENYGYTF. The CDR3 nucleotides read TGTGCCAGCTCAATAACCGCGGAGAACTATGGCTACACCTTC.